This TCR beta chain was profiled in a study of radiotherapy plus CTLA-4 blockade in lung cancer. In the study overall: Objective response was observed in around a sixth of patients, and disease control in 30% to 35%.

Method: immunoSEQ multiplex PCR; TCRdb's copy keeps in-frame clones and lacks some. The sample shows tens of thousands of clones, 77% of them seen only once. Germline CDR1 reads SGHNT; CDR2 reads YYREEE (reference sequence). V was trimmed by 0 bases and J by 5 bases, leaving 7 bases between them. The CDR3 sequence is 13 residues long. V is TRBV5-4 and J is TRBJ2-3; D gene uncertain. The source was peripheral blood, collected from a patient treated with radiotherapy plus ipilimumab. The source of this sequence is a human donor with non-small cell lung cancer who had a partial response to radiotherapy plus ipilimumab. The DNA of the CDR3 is TGTGCCAGCAGCTTGGTTGAGGTAGATACGCAGTATTTT. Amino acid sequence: CASSLVEVDTQYF.